Below, one T cell receptor beta chain is given with its context. The sample is drawn from a study of shared clonotypes between healthy human individuals. V was pared by 4 bases and J by 2 bases, with 8 bases of the junction left unmatched. CDR1 is SGHAT, CDR2 FQDESV, per germline (reference sequence). The CDR3 spans 15 residues. Profiling relied on immunoSEQ multiplex PCR, and the TCRdb table lists in-frame clones only, not all of them. The sample consists of 2.3 million or so clones, 93% of them appearing once. V and J are TRBV11-1 and TRBJ2-7; 7 bases align to TRBD2. Sample: naive CD4+ T cells from PBMCs. Subset: CD45RA+ positively selected. The TCR was taken from a man aged 18 to 29 in good health. Some clones in this sample may be carry-over from other donors' samples. CDR3 coding DNA: TGTGCCAGCAGCTCCCCGGAGGGAGGGACCTACGAGCAGTACTTC. This translates into CASSSPEGGTYEQYF.